The 32 T cell receptor beta chains reported below all come from one sample, sequenced in a study of T cell responses to AZD1222 COVID-19 vaccine. TCRdb's copy holds only in-frame clones and misses some; the assay was immunoSEQ multiplex PCR. This sample has 150,000 to 200,000 clones, with approximately 90% found just once. The sample here was peripheral blood, taken 28 days after the second AZD1222 dose. The receptor set was obtained from an adult who received the AZD1222 COVID-19 vaccine.

This chain connects TRBV18 to TRBJ1-2; D unresolved. This CDR3 contains 15 residues. Per germline, CDR1 KGHSH and CDR2 LQKENI. Between the trimmed V and J ends, which lost 3 bases and 5 bases, there was a span of 16 bases. The CDR3 protein is CASSPQRAGHYGYTF. The CDR3 nucleotides are TGTGCCAGCTCACCGCAACGGGCAGGCCATTATGGCTACACCTTC.

The chain carries TRBV7-2 and TRBJ2-7; TRBD2 matches 10 bases. This CDR3 is built from 17 residues. Germline V CDR1 and CDR2: SGHTA, FQGNSA. V was clipped by 1 base and J by 3 bases; unmatched bases: 9. The CDR3 here is CASSLGLAGAYGYEQYF. As DNA, the CDR3 is TGTGCCAGCAGCTTAGGGCTAGCGGGGGCGTACGGCTACGAGCAGTACTTC.

V is TRBV7-6 and J is TRBJ2-6; possible D gene TRBD1, 5 bases. The CDR3 runs to 17 residues. V was cut by 1 base and J by 2 bases, with 12 bases left in between. Per the germline V gene, CDR1 is SGHVS and CDR2 is FNYEAQ. CDR3 sequence reads: CASSLVLRGTGANVLTF. For the CDR3, the DNA is TGTGCCAGCAGCTTAGTGTTAAGGGGTACTGGGGCCAACGTCCTGACTTTC.

The CDR3 sequence is CASSIPATKRSDEQYF. The CDR3 region has the DNA TGTGCCAGTAGTATCCCAGCCACTAAGAGGAGCGACGAGCAGTACTTC. This chain links TRBV19 with TRBJ2-7; no firm D call. The CDR3 is 16 residues long. Germline lookup yields CDR1 LNHDA and CDR2 SQIVND (reference sequence). Trimming left V 3 bases short and J 5 bases short, with 20 bases between.

This clone was counted once. The gene calls are TRBV7-9 and TRBJ1-4; 7 bases fit TRBD1. Losses at the gene ends were 2 bases for V and 3 bases for J; bases not matched to a gene: 3. Germline assignment: CDR1 SEHNR and CDR2 FQNEAQ (reference sequence). The CDR3 covers 15 residues. This chain's CDR3 is CASSLSTGSNEKLFF. DNA for the CDR3: TGTGCCAGCAGCTTATCGACAGGGTCTAATGAAAAACTGTTTTTT.

This clone has a single count. This sequence joins TRBV12-3 or TRBV12-4 and TRBJ1-5; unclear D gene. V lost 2 bases and J 5 bases, leaving 7 bases between the germline ends. This CDR3 has 13 amino acids. CDR3 DNA sequence: TGTGCCAGCAGTTTAATGAGGGATCAGCCCCAGCATTTT. Translating it yields CASSLMRDQPQHF.

The chain uses TRBV3-1 (or the pseudogene TRBV3-2) and TRBJ2-5; D possibly corresponds to TRBD2 (5 bases). V was shortened by 0 bases and J by 5 bases, with 16 bases between the two germline ends. Germline CDR1 reads LGHDT; CDR2 reads YNNKEL (reference sequence). This CDR3 has 16 residues. CDR3 sequence reads: CASSQDGGLPLETQYF. CDR3 DNA: TGTGCCAGCAGCCAAGATGGCGGACTCCCCTTGGAGACCCAGTACTTC.

The V gene is TRBV4-1, the J gene TRBJ2-1; D ambiguous. The CDR3 contains 12 residues. Trimming cost V 3 bases and J 12 bases, with 12 bases left between them. Germline loops: CDR1 MGHRA, CDR2 YSYEKL. The CDR3 DNA is TGCGCCAGCAGCCACCCCTGGAAAGGGCAGTTCTTC. It yields the protein CASSHPWKGQFF.

The chain recombines TRBV30 with TRBJ2-7; no clear D. The CDR3 sequence is 11 residues long. The V gene's germline CDR1 is GTSNPN and CDR2 SVGIG (reference sequence). The V end lost 0 bases, the J end lost 5 bases, and 5 bases lay between the germline ends. CDR3 DNA: TGTGCCTGGAGTGTGGGAAACGAGCAGTACTTC. Its protein is CAWSVGNEQYF.

The chain is built from TRBV2 and TRBJ1-5, with D possibly TRBD1 on 5 matching bases. This CDR3 has 15 amino acids. The V and J ends lost 3 bases and 4 bases respectively, with 13 bases between them. Germline CDR1 SNHLY, CDR2 FYNNEI. The CDR3 DNA is TGTGCCAGCAGTGAGTTGGGGGGTAGGAATCAGCCCCAGCATTTT. The encoded protein is CASSELGGRNQPQHF.

In the case of this clone: Distinct nucleotide sequences in the sample also encode this CDR3. The V call is TRBV29-1, the J call TRBJ2-7; D is unclear. This CDR3 contains 10 residues. V lost 0 bases, J lost 4 bases, and 1 base lay in between. Germline V gives CDR1 SQVTM, CDR2 ANQGSEA. The CDR3 DNA is TGCAGCGTTGAAGATTACGAGCAGTACTTC. This translates into CSVEDYEQYF.

The chain carries TRBV19 and TRBJ1-1; D uncertain. Deletions cut 4 bases from V and 6 bases from J, with 12 bases between. The length of the CDR3 is 13 residues. Germline V gene data show CDR1 as LNHDA and CDR2 as SQIVND (reference sequence). CDR3 sequence: CASSKQDIPEAFF. The CDR3 coding sequence is TGTGCCAGTAGTAAGCAGGATATTCCTGAAGCTTTCTTT.

The rearrangement joins TRBV7-9 to TRBJ1-2, with 8 bases that match TRBD1. V lost 4 bases to trimming and J lost 4 bases; unmatched junction nucleotides: 5. Germline V gene lookup returns CDR1 SEHNR and CDR2 FQNEAQ (reference sequence). The CDR3 has 14 amino acids. The CDR3 DNA sequence: TGTGCCAGCAGCTCGGACAGGGAATCCTATGGCTACACCTTC. Amino acid sequence: CASSSDRESYGYTF.

This clone appeared once. V is TRBV30 and J is TRBJ2-7; possibly TRBD2 for D (7 bases). Germline lookup yields CDR1 GTSNPN and CDR2 SVGIG (reference sequence). This CDR3 spans 17 amino acids. Between the trimmed V and J ends, which lost 0 bases and 0 bases, there was a span of 18 bases. Here the CDR3 reads CAWSVSVGGPYSYEQYF. CDR3 sequence (DNA): TGTGCCTGGAGTGTAAGCGTCGGGGGGCCTTACTCCTACGAGCAGTACTTC.

The V call is TRBV6-6, the J call TRBJ1-1; possible D gene TRBD1, 5 bases. CDR3 length: 13 amino acids. V gave up 4 bases and J gave up 4 bases, with 10 bases separating them. Germline lookup yields CDR1 MNHNY and CDR2 SVGAGI (reference sequence). The DNA for the CDR3 is TGTGCCAGCAGTTCCTTGGGGACCACTGAAGCTTTCTTT. Translation: CASSSLGTTEAFF.

CDR3 in amino acids: CATSGSRYRGSPLHF. In DNA form, the CDR3 reads TGTGCCACCAGCGGCTCCAGGTACAGGGGTTCACCCCTCCACTTT. The genes are TRBV15 and TRBJ1-6; 7 nucleotides agree with TRBD1. J lost 9 bases, V lost 5 bases, and 10 bases had no gene match. This CDR3 region has 15 residues. Germline V gene sequence: CDR1 LNHNV, CDR2 YYDKDF (reference sequence).

The chain employs TRBV19 and TRBJ1-6, with 8 bases that match TRBD1. Germline loops: CDR1 LNHDA, CDR2 SQIVND (reference sequence). With V trimmed by 3 bases and J by 4 bases, 2 bases remained unmatched. The CDR3 has 15 amino acids. For the CDR3, the DNA is TGTGCCAGTAGTATCGGGACAGGTTATAATTCACCCCTCCACTTT. Its translation: CASSIGTGYNSPLHF.

This CDR3 reads CASSLRDRILLAKNIQYF. The CDR3 nucleotides are TGTGCCAGCAGCTTGAGGGACAGGATTCTTCTAGCCAAAAACATTCAGTACTTC. The chain recombines TRBV5-5 with TRBJ2-4; 8 nucleotides match TRBD1. V lost 1 base to trimming and J lost 0 bases; unmatched junction nucleotides: 9. This CDR3 is 18 amino acids long. CDR1 is SGHKS, CDR2 YYEKEE, per germline (reference sequence).

The V and J genes are TRBV6-1 and TRBJ1-5; no clear D gene. The CDR3 loop spans 14 amino acids. Germline-derived CDR1 and CDR2 are MNHNS and SASEGT. V dropped 1 base and J dropped 4 bases, with 8 bases sitting between them. CDR3 coding DNA: TGTGCCAGCAGTGAAGTAACAGCAAATCAGCCCCAGCATTTT. Encoded protein: CASSEVTANQPQHF.

V and J are TRBV6-5 and TRBJ1-1; D ambiguous. CDR1 is MNHEY, CDR2 SVGAGI, per germline. The CDR3 loop spans 10 amino acids. V lost 6 bases to trimming and J lost 7 bases, with 6 bases between them. CDR3 amino acids: CASRVGEAFF. The CDR3 nucleotides are TGTGCCAGCAGGGTAGGTGAAGCTTTCTTT.

This rearrangement joins TRBV6-1 to TRBJ1-1; possible D gene TRBD1, 5 bases. Trimming removed 1 base from V and 5 bases from J, with 8 bases in between. Germline CDR1 MNHNS, CDR2 SASEGT. The length of the CDR3 is 13 residues. CDR3 residues: CASSEGRGTEAFF. The DNA for the CDR3 is TGTGCCAGCAGTGAAGGCCGGGGGACTGAAGCTTTCTTT.

This clone was detected once. This chain joins TRBV7-8 and TRBJ1-3, with D hard to call. Trimming took off 3 bases at V and 7 bases at J, with 7 bases between the two ends. The CDR3 loop spans 12 amino acids. Germline values: CDR1 SGHVS, CDR2 FQNEAQ. The CDR3 coding sequence is TGTGCCAGCAGCTTTCACGGTAACACCATATATTTT. It codes for CASSFHGNTIYF.

This sequence joins TRBV5-1 and TRBJ2-7, with 8 bases aligning to TRBD2. Trimming cost V 2 bases and J 2 bases; bases outside gene matches: 3. CDR1 and CDR2 (germline): SGHRS, YFSETQ. The CDR3 runs to 14 residues. The CDR3 protein is CASSFSGDAYEQYF. As DNA, the CDR3 is TGCGCCAGCAGCTTTAGCGGGGATGCCTACGAGCAGTACTTC.

The chain couples TRBV10-3 to TRBJ1-2, with a tentative D call TRBD1 (5 bases). The V gene lost 0 bases and the J gene lost 4 bases, with 18 bases spanning the gap. CDR1 ENHRY and CDR2 SYGVKD come from the germline V gene. This CDR3 contains 17 residues. The CDR3 coding sequence is TGTGCCATCAGTGAGTCGACCGCCCTAGGGGCCACCTATGGCTACACCTTC. This codes for CAISESTALGATYGYTF.

The chain combines TRBV19 with TRBJ2-7, with TRBD1 matching over 7 bases. The CDR3 extends over 13 amino acids. J was trimmed by 2 bases and V by 5 bases; bases with no gene match: 3. Per germline, CDR1 LNHDA and CDR2 SQIVND (reference sequence). Here the CDR3 reads CASSGDSPYEQYF. The CDR3 DNA reads TGTGCCAGTAGTGGGGACAGCCCCTACGAGCAGTACTTC. Using reference TRBV19 and TRBJ2-7 for the parts outside the CDR3, the full variable domain is DGGITQSPKYLFRKEGQNVTLSCEQNLNHDAMYWYRQDPGQGLRLIYYSQIVNDFQKGDIAEGYSVSREKKESFPLTVTSAQKNPTAFYLCASSGDSPYEQYFGPGTRLTVT.

This clone was detected once. J is TRBJ2-1 and V is TRBV20-1, with D perhaps TRBD2 (6 bases). V dropped 5 bases and J dropped 7 bases, with 9 bases sitting between them. The CDR3 length is 11 residues. Germline values: CDR1 DFQATT, CDR2 SNEGSKA (reference sequence). CDR3 protein: CSAGRQNEQFF. In DNA form, the CDR3 reads TGCAGTGCTGGGAGGCAGAATGAGCAGTTCTTC.

The rearrangement uses TRBV11-3 and TRBJ1-6; possibly TRBD1 for D (6 bases). V was shortened by 1 base and J by 3 bases, with 19 bases between the two germline ends. The length of the CDR3 is 19 residues. Germline CDR1 and CDR2: SGHNT and YENEEA. This CDR3 reads CASSLVELGQYVYNSPLHF. The CDR3 bases are TGTGCCAGCAGCTTAGTAGAGCTAGGACAGTACGTCTATAATTCACCCCTCCACTTT.

The chain carries TRBV10-2 and TRBJ1-5; D not certain. V lost 6 bases and J lost 0, with 12 bases in between. Germline V gene lookup returns CDR1 WSHSY and CDR2 SAAADI. This CDR3 region has 15 residues. CDR3 sequence: CASRARGNSNQPQHF. The CDR3 DNA follows: TGCGCCAGCAGGGCCCGGGGTAATAGCAATCAGCCCCAGCATTTT.

V is TRBV9 and J is TRBJ2-2; 15 nucleotides line up with TRBD2. V dropped 2 bases and J dropped 7; count of bases not matched to a gene: 9. CDR3 length: 18 amino acids. Germline V gene data show CDR1 as SGDLS and CDR2 as YYNGEE. The CDR3 bases are TGTGCCAGCAGCGTTAGTGGGACTAGCGGGGGGCTCGACGGGGAGCTGTTTTTT. This sequence encodes CASSVSGTSGGLDGELFF.

This clone has just a few counts. The chain recombines TRBV20-1 with TRBJ1-2; D gene unclear. The CDR3 length is 10 residues. Germline V gives CDR1 DFQATT, CDR2 SNEGSKA (reference sequence). CDR3 loop: CSATHYGYTF. As DNA, the CDR3 is TGCAGCGCCACCCATTATGGCTACACCTTC.

The chain uses TRBV4-1 and TRBJ2-7; no definite D call. The CDR3 extends over 15 amino acids. With 1 base removed from V and 6 bases from J, the gap between germline ends came to 16 bases. The germline CDR1 and CDR2 sequences are MGHRA and YSYEKL. The CDR3 spells CASSQVPTDGLEQYF. The CDR3 DNA reads as TGCGCCAGCAGCCAAGTCCCAACAGATGGGCTCGAGCAGTACTTC.

This chain connects TRBV6-5 to TRBJ2-1; the match to TRBD2 covers 12 bases. CDR3 length: 14 residues. The V gene end was trimmed by 7 bases and the J gene end by 7 bases; junction bases not matched to a gene: 5. CDR1 is MNHEY, CDR2 SVGAGI, per germline. The CDR3 sequence: CASTPSGGANEQFF. The CDR3 DNA reads as TGTGCCAGCACCCCTAGCGGGGGGGCGAATGAGCAGTTCTTC.